The 15 T cell receptor beta chains listed next were all sequenced from one sample in a study of identical twins. TCRdb analysed the 5' RACE reads with MiXCR anew, one entry per CDR3 protein. The sample holds some 100,000 distinct CDR3 sequences; about 5.6% are singletons and the top ten take approximately 12%. The specimen sequenced was memory T cells sorted from blood. The receptors derive from a woman aged 45-65 years in good health.

In this sample, this clonotype turned up many times. CDR3 nucleotide sequence: TGTGCCAGCAGCTTAATTGGGAATAGCCGGGAGACCCAGTACTTC. This codes for CASSLIGNSRETQYF. The V gene is TRBV7-9, the J gene TRBJ2-5; no clear D. Trimming took 2 bases from V and 5 from J, leaving 15 bases between them. The CDR3 has 15 amino acids. CDR1 SEHNR and CDR2 FQNEAQ come from the germline V gene (reference sequence).

This clonotype has ten or more counts. V is TRBV7-8 and J is TRBJ2-7; D is uncertain. The germline V and J ends were trimmed by 1 base and 4 bases, with 11 bases remaining between them. The length of the CDR3 is 14 residues. The germline CDR1 and CDR2 sequences are SGHVS and FQNEAQ. The CDR3 DNA reads as TGTGCCAGCAGCTTAGTTTCTCCCTCTTACGAGCAGTACGTC. Translated: CASSLVSPSYEQYV.

This clonotype showed up many times. V gene TRBV30 combines with J gene TRBJ1-4; 8 bases match TRBD1. The germline V gene encodes CDR1 GTSNPN and CDR2 SVGIG (reference sequence). The CDR3 consists of 15 residues. The V and J ends lost 0 bases and 10 bases, in that order; junction bases with no gene match: 10. CDR3 nucleotide sequence: TGTGCCTGGAGTGTAGTAGGACAGGGCGTCGGAAAACTGTTTTTT. The encoded protein is CAWSVVGQGVGKLFF.

This clonotype was observed a few times. CDR3 protein: CSASTGGVETQYF. As DNA, the CDR3 is TGCAGTGCTAGTACAGGGGGGGTAGAGACCCAGTACTTC. The chain carries TRBV20-1 and TRBJ2-5, with D possibly matching TRBD1 (8 bases). The CDR3 consists of 13 residues. The ends were cut back, 3 bases at V and 4 bases at J, with 12 bases in the middle. CDR1 DFQATT and CDR2 SNEGSKA come from the germline V gene (reference sequence).

V usage is TRBV24-1 and J usage is TRBJ2-1; D is possibly TRBD2 (6 bases). CDR3 length: 12 amino acids. Deletions cut 10 bases from V and 4 bases from J, with 10 bases between. From germline, CDR1 is KGHDR and CDR2 SFDVKD. The CDR3 bases are TGTGCCACGACTAGTCTTTACAATGAGCAGTTCTTC. It translates to CATTSLYNEQFF.

In this sample, this clonotype turned up many times. The rearrangement joins TRBV28 to TRBJ2-7; 10 positions agree with TRBD1. CDR3 length: 17 amino acids. V was clipped by 5 bases and J by 3 bases; unmatched bases: 13. Germline V gives CDR1 MDHEN, CDR2 SYDVKM. The CDR3 protein is CASSAESLGTGVYEQYF. The CDR3 DNA sequence: TGTGCCAGCAGTGCAGAATCACTCGGGACAGGGGTCTACGAGCAGTACTTC.

This clonotype appeared many times. V usage is TRBV24-1 and J usage is TRBJ2-3; TRBD1 aligns across 9 bases. CDR3 length equals 16 residues. The V and J ends lost 3 bases and 6 bases, in that order; junction bases with no gene match: 9. Per germline, CDR1 KGHDR and CDR2 SFDVKD. CDR3 region: CATSDPSGQGSDTQYF. As DNA, the CDR3 is TGTGCCACCAGTGATCCCTCCGGACAGGGGTCCGATACGCAGTATTTT.

The rearrangement uses TRBV5-4 and TRBJ2-5, with D possibly matching TRBD2 (5 bases). V lost 1 base and J lost 4, with 11 bases in between. CDR3 size: 14 residues. Germline lookup yields CDR1 SGHNT and CDR2 YYREEE (reference sequence). The chain's CDR3 is CASSLHASRETQYF. The CDR3 region has the DNA TGTGCCAGCAGCTTGCATGCTAGCCGAGAGACCCAGTACTTC.

This clonotype was observed at least ten times. The CDR3 DNA sequence: TGTGCCAGCAGTTTTGTGGGCAGCACAGATACGCAGTATTTT. This gives the protein CASSFVGSTDTQYF. The chain recombines TRBV7-8 with TRBJ2-3, with D uncertain. V lost 6 bases and J lost 0, with 10 bases in between. This CDR3 region has 14 residues. The germline gives CDR1 SGHVS, CDR2 FQNEAQ.

V usage is TRBV30 and J usage is TRBJ2-1, with D hard to call. Looked up from germline, CDR1 is GTSNPN and CDR2 is SVGIG (reference sequence). CDR3 length: 13 residues. Trimming removed 0 bases from V and 8 bases from J, with 11 bases in between. The CDR3 DNA is TGTGCCTGGAGTGTAAACCTAGGCCATGAGCAGTTCTTC. It translates to CAWSVNLGHEQFF.

This clonotype was counted at least ten times. The V call is TRBV4-1, the J call TRBJ2-7; D is possibly TRBD1 or TRBD2 (5 bases each). The CDR3 covers 14 residues. V dropped 3 bases and J dropped 6 bases, with 15 bases sitting between them. Germline CDR1 reads MGHRA; CDR2 reads YSYEKL. The CDR3 sequence is CASSHLGRSGEQYF. CDR3 nucleotide sequence: TGCGCCAGCAGCCACCTGGGACGGAGTGGCGAGCAGTACTTC.

This clonotype was detected only a few times. The rearrangement joins TRBV18 to TRBJ2-2, with D unclear. V was trimmed by 3 bases and J by 2 bases, leaving 10 bases between them. The CDR3 loop spans 15 amino acids. Germline assignment: CDR1 KGHSH and CDR2 LQKENI. The CDR3 protein is CASSPLARNTGELFF. CDR3 nucleotides: TGTGCCAGCTCACCGCTGGCGAGAAACACCGGGGAGCTGTTTTTT.

This clonotype appeared a few times. The rearrangement uses TRBV7-2 and TRBJ1-5; 7 bases agree with TRBD1. V gave up 5 bases and J gave up 5 bases; unmatched junction bases: 9. CDR1 is SGHTA, CDR2 FQGNSA, per germline. This CDR3 spans 15 amino acids. Here the CDR3 reads CASSARQGGYQPQHF. The CDR3 DNA follows: TGTGCCAGCAGCGCGAGACAGGGAGGGTATCAGCCCCAGCATTTT.

This clonotype was observed at least ten times. This chain links TRBV5-6 with TRBJ2-3, with TRBD1 matching over 7 bases. The V and J ends lost 4 bases and 12 bases, in that order; junction bases with no gene match: 8. Germline V lookup: CDR1 SGHDT, CDR2 YYEEEE. The CDR3 covers 12 residues. The CDR3 spells CASSIDRDSQYF. The CDR3 DNA is TGTGCCAGCAGCATTGATAGGGACAGTCAGTATTTT. Variable domain in full (rest from reference TRBV5-6 and TRBJ2-3): DAGVTQSPTHLIKTRGQQVTLRCSPKSGHDTVSWYQQALGQGPQFIFQYYEEEERQRGNFPDRFSGHQFPNYSSELNVNALLLGDSALYLCASSIDRDSQYFGPGTRLTVL.

This clonotype was observed at least ten times. This chain links TRBV2 with TRBJ2-1; 9 nucleotides match TRBD2. V dropped 8 bases and J dropped 8; count of bases not matched to a gene: 10. Germline V lookup: CDR1 SNHLY, CDR2 FYNNEI. This CDR3 spans 14 amino acids. The CDR3 sequence: CASARREGMDEQFF. The CDR3 bases are TGTGCCAGCGCACGGCGGGAGGGGATGGATGAGCAGTTCTTC. Complete variable domain (other parts from reference TRBV2 and TRBJ2-1): EPEVTQTPSHQVTQMGQEVILRCVPISNHLYFYWYRQILGQKVEFLVSFYNNEISEKSEIFDDQFSVERPDGSNFTLKIRSTKLEDSAMYFCASARREGMDEQFFGPGTRLTVL.